This entry concerns a single TCR beta chain. This sample stems from a study of T cell changes during pregnancy in multiple sclerosis. Assay used: immunoSEQ multiplex PCR; TCRdb lists only in-frame clones, some missing. The sample carries about 52,000 clones, around 94% recorded once. The V gene end was trimmed by 7 bases and the J gene end by 2 bases; junction bases not matched to a gene: 12. Germline lookup yields CDR1 SNHLY and CDR2 FYNNEI. This CDR3 is 16 amino acids long. This chain uses TRBV2 with TRBJ2-3; 7 bases align to TRBD1. The sample consisted of CD4+ T cells from peripheral blood mononuclear cells, taken before pregnancy. This clonotype originated in a female donor with multiple sclerosis, enrolled in a pregnancy study. The CDR3 sequence: CASNPVGQQYTDTQYF. The CDR3 region has the DNA TGTGCCAGCAACCCTGTGGGACAGCAATACACAGATACGCAGTATTTT.